The 8 T cell receptor beta chains reported below all come from one sample, sequenced in a study of blood T cell repertoires in COVID-19. The repertoire was sequenced with immunoSEQ multiplex PCR; TCRdb's copy has only in-frame clones and lacks some. Of roughly 94,000 clones listed, 65% to 90% were seen once; the top ten hold 25%. Sequenced sample: peripheral blood. Receptors were obtained from a man in his 60s with acute or convalescent COVID-19.

The chain has TRBV10-3 and TRBJ2-1; 8 bases fit TRBD1. The CDR3 consists of 13 residues. Germline V CDR1 and CDR2: ENHRY, SYGVKD. The junction had 5 bases not matched to a gene; V was cut back by 8 bases and J by 5 bases. DNA of the CDR3: TGTGCCATCGCCCGGGACAGGAACAATGAGCAGTTCTTC. Translated, it gives CAIARDRNNEQFF.

The table lists this clone with a few counts. V is TRBV5-1 and J is TRBJ2-1, with D possibly matching TRBD1 (6 bases). The CDR3 sequence is 13 residues long. Germline V lookup: CDR1 SGHRS, CDR2 YFSETQ. V lost 4 bases and J lost 9, with 14 bases in between. This CDR3 is CASSIRGGREQFF. CDR3 sequence (DNA): TGCGCCAGCAGCATCCGAGGGGGTCGTGAGCAGTTCTTC.

A single count supports this clone. The chain recombines TRBV24-1 with TRBJ1-1; D is unclear. The germline CDR1 and CDR2 sequences are KGHDR and SFDVKD. This CDR3 has 15 amino acids. Trimming took off 10 bases at V and 1 base at J, with 18 bases between the two ends. CDR3 amino acids: CATRGSRGPNTEAFF. The CDR3 nucleotides are TGTGCCACAAGAGGGAGTAGAGGCCCGAACACTGAAGCTTTCTTT.

V and J are TRBV10-3 and TRBJ2-2, with TRBD1 as a possible D gene (5 bases). From germline, CDR1 is ENHRY and CDR2 SYGVKD. The CDR3 totals 14 residues. Trimming took off 3 bases at V and 5 bases at J, with 10 bases between the two ends. The CDR3 coding sequence is TGTGCCATCAGTGACAGGGTAGATACCGGGGAGCTGTTTTTT. It translates to CAISDRVDTGELFF.

The V gene is TRBV9, the J gene TRBJ1-3; D remains ambiguous. Germline-derived CDR1 and CDR2 are SGDLS and YYNGEE. Trimming took off 4 bases at V and 2 bases at J, with 16 bases between the two ends. This CDR3 spans 16 amino acids. The CDR3 region is CASSRLDQATGNTIYF. The CDR3, as DNA: TGTGCCAGCAGCCGTTTGGATCAGGCCACTGGAAACACCATATATTTT.

The chain uses TRBV28 and TRBJ2-7; the match to TRBD1 covers 7 bases. The junction had 10 bases not matched to a gene; V was cut back by 8 bases and J by 3 bases. Germline values: CDR1 MDHEN, CDR2 SYDVKM. CDR3 length: 14 residues. DNA for the CDR3: TGTGCCAGCGGGTTGGGACAGATTGACTACGAGCAGTACTTC. Amino acids: CASGLGQIDYEQYF.

In nucleotides, the CDR3 is TGTGCCAGCAGCCTGACTAGCGGGGGCTACAATGAGCAGTTCTTC. This codes for CASSLTSGGYNEQFF. The V call is TRBV5-5, the J call TRBJ2-1; TRBD2 aligns across 12 bases. CDR3 size: 15 residues. CDR1 and CDR2 from the germline V gene are SGHKS and YYEKEE (reference sequence). The J segment lost 3 bases and the V segment lost 4 bases, leaving 2 bases of the junction unmatched.

The chain has TRBV5-6 and TRBJ2-1; 8 nucleotides agree with TRBD2. CDR3 size: 16 residues. In germline, CDR1 is SGHDT, CDR2 YYEEEE. Losses at the gene ends were 4 bases for V and 3 bases for J; bases not matched to a gene: 9. The CDR3 spells CASSGKRLAGYNEQFF. CDR3 sequence (DNA): TGTGCCAGCAGCGGAAAGAGGCTAGCGGGCTACAATGAGCAGTTCTTC.